This is a list of T cell receptor beta chains from one sample in a study of human T cells and chemical hapten exposure. TCRdb passed the RACE reads through MiXCR, listing each CDR3 protein once. The sample contains 75,000 to 90,000 distinct CDR3 sequences, around a tenth of which appear only once. Sequencing used whole blood, obtained in connection with sensitization to the hapten diphenylcyclopropenone (DPC). The receptors were sampled from a woman between 45 and 65 years old with alopecia areata. Some clones in this sample may be carry-over from other donors' samples. The CDR3 runs from the conserved cysteine through the conserved F or W. D genes are given only for firm matches. Clone size is given for some rows only: seen once, a few or many times, or a class if the clone is expanded.

>TRBJ2-5|many|TRBV28|.
CASGPPRLEGTQYF
TGTGCCAGCGGCCCCCCCCGATTGGAGGGGACCCAGTACTTC
>TRBJ2-1|few|TRBV29-1|TRBD2
CSSSSGRGSYNEQFF
TGCAGCTCCTCTAGCGGGAGGGGATCCTACAATGAGCAGTTCTTC
>TRBJ2-3|few|TRBV5-1|.
CASSFGPSDTQYF
TGCGCCAGCAGCTTCGGACCTAGCGATACGCAGTATTTT
>TRBJ1-1|few|TRBV20-1|.
CSAQRLGEAFF
TGCAGTGCCCAGAGACTGGGGGAAGCTTTCTTT
>TRBJ2-3|few|TRBV28|.
CASIGSGDTQYF
TGTGCCAGCATTGGGTCGGGGGATACGCAGTATTTT
>TRBJ2-5|few|TRBV5-1|.
CASSLEAGETQYF
TGCGCCAGCAGCTTGGAGGCCGGAGAGACCCAGTACTTC
>TRBJ1-1|few|TRBV29-1|.
CSVSTGRDTEAFF
TGCAGCGTCTCGACAGGAAGGGACACTGAAGCTTTCTTT
>TRBJ2-5|few|TRBV7-8|.
CASSFVRQETQYF
TGTGCCAGCAGCTTTGTGAGACAAGAGACCCAGTACTTC
>TRBJ2-5|.|TRBV5-1|.
CASSLEAETQYF
TGCGCCAGCAGCTTGGAAGCCGAGACCCAGTACTTC
>TRBJ2-3|few|TRBV6-1|TRBD2
CASSDQRGRARDTQYF
TGTGCCAGCAGTGATCAACGCGGGAGGGCCAGAGATACGCAGTATTTT
>TRBJ2-7|few|TRBV20-1|.
CSAPRSADPYEQYF
TGCAGTGCTCCGAGGAGCGCTGATCCCTACGAGCAGTACTTC
>TRBJ2-1|few|TRBV19|.
CASSITGGPYNEQFF
TGTGCCAGTAGTATAACCGGGGGCCCCTACAATGAGCAGTTCTTC
>TRBJ1-3|.|TRBV29-1|.
CSVLGGRSGNTIYF
TGCAGCGTCTTGGGGGGACGGTCTGGAAACACCATATATTTT
>TRBJ1-3|.|TRBV29-1|TRBD1
CSVHAGGRSGNTIYF
TGCAGCGTTCACGCAGGGGGCAGGTCTGGAAACACCATATATTTT
>TRBJ2-3|few|TRBV27|TRBD2
CASRGRAGAQGTQYF
TGTGCCAGCAGAGGTCGGGCGGGAGCCCAGGGCACGCAGTATTTT
>TRBJ1-1|.|TRBV11-2|TRBD1
CASSLMGDRDAFF
TGTGCCAGCAGCTTAATGGGGGACAGGGATGCTTTCTTT
>TRBJ2-3|few|TRBV19|.
CASSGAIGDTQYF
TGTGCCAGTAGTGGGGCCATAGGGGATACGCAGTATTTT
>TRBJ2-5|many|TRBV13|TRBD2
CASSLTGGLQETQYF
TGTGCCAGCAGCTTAACGGGAGGACTCCAAGAGACCCAGTACTTC
>TRBJ2-1|many|TRBV12-3/TRBV12-4|TRBD2
CASSSRLAGLPRLYNEQFF
TGTGCCAGCAGCTCGAGACTAGCGGGACTCCCCCGACTGTACAATGAGCAGTTCTTC
>TRBJ2-6|few|TRBV27|.
CASSLLNPPGANVLTF
TGTGCCAGCAGTCTCCTGAACCCCCCAGGGGCCAACGTCCTGACTTTC
>TRBJ2-7|few|TRBV7-2|.
CASSLQNLGPTEQYF
TGTGCCAGCAGCTTGCAAAATCTGGGGCCCACCGAGCAGTACTTC
>TRBJ2-5|.|TRBV7-9|.
CASRDPRGETQYF
TGTGCCAGCAGGGACCCCCGAGGGGAGACCCAGTACTTC
>TRBJ2-1|few|TRBV7-9|.
CASSLGHEQFF
TGTGCCAGCAGCTTAGGGCATGAGCAGTTCTTC
>TRBJ1-1|.|TRBV4-1|.
CASSQAFTLNTEAFF
TGCGCCAGCAGCCAAGCTTTCACCCTGAACACTGAAGCTTTCTTT
>TRBJ2-1|many|TRBV10-2|.
CASSVGRDSYNEQFF
TGCGCCAGCAGTGTAGGGCGGGACTCCTACAATGAGCAGTTCTTC
>TRBJ2-2|many|TRBV7-3|TRBD2
CASSFASGDTGELFF
TGTGCCAGCAGCTTCGCTAGCGGAGACACCGGGGAGCTGTTTTTT
>TRBJ2-1|.|TRBV5-5|TRBD2
CASGDGLGLSYNEQFF
TGTGCCAGCGGGGATGGACTAGGGCTCTCCTACAATGAGCAGTTCTTC
>TRBJ2-5|few|TRBV28|TRBD2
CASRQPPPLAGQETQYF
TGTGCCAGCAGGCAACCCCCGCCACTAGCGGGTCAAGAGACCCAGTACTTC
>TRBJ2-1|few|TRBV28|TRBD2
CASSLASGKGEQFF
TGTGCCAGCAGTTTAGCCAGCGGGAAGGGTGAGCAGTTCTTC
>TRBJ2-2|few|TRBV6-5|TRBD1
CASSYYPPGQGGTGELFF
TGTGCCAGCAGTTACTACCCCCCGGGACAGGGGGGCACCGGGGAGCTGTTTTTT
>TRBJ1-1|few|TRBV7-2|TRBD1
CASSWGQVTQGEAFF
TGTGCCAGCAGCTGGGGACAGGTGACACAGGGGGAAGCTTTCTTT
>TRBJ1-1|.|TRBV12-5|TRBD1
CASRSGGSDTEAFF
TGTGCTAGTAGATCAGGGGGCAGCGACACTGAAGCTTTCTTT
>TRBJ2-7|.|TRBV5-1|TRBD2
CASSSGLANYEQYF
TGCGCCAGCAGCTCCGGACTAGCCAACTACGAGCAGTACTTC
>TRBJ1-3|few|TRBV29-1|.
CSVEEAGSGNTIYF
TGCAGCGTTGAAGAAGCAGGATCTGGAAACACCATATATTTT
>TRBJ1-1|.|TRBV6-1|.
CASSEVGGTTGAFF
TGTGCCAGCAGTGAAGTGGGAGGGACCACTGGAGCTTTCTTT
>TRBJ2-3|.|TRBV6-6|.
CASIKGQGSTDTQYF
TGTGCCAGCATCAAAGGGCAGGGGTCGACAGATACGCAGTATTTT
>TRBJ2-1|.|TRBV7-2|.
CASSPSPGRGEQFF
TGTGCCAGCAGCCCTTCCCCTGGCCGGGGTGAGCAGTTCTTC
>TRBJ1-5|many|TRBV18|TRBD1
CASSLQGTGLQPQHF
TGTGCCAGCTCGTTACAGGGGACGGGACTTCAGCCCCAGCATTTT
>TRBJ2-1|.|TRBV12-3/TRBV12-4|.
CASSADPETYNEQFF
TGTGCCAGCAGCGCGGACCCGGAGACCTACAATGAGCAGTTCTTC
>TRBJ2-7|many|TRBV7-2|.
CASSLGLDTDEKYF
TGTGCCAGCAGCTTAGGTTTGGACACGGACGAAAAGTACTTC
>TRBJ1-3|.|TRBV27|.
CASSDGDRNTIYF
TGTGCCAGCAGTGACGGCGATCGAAACACCATATATTTT
>TRBJ1-1|many|TRBV5-1|TRBD1
CASSARQGANEAFF
TGCGCCAGCAGCGCCAGACAGGGGGCGAATGAAGCTTTCTTT
>TRBJ1-2|few|TRBV20-1|.
CSARTRDTKNYGYTF
TGCAGTGCTAGGACCCGGGACACAAAGAACTATGGCTACACCTTC
>TRBJ2-2|few|TRBV19|.
CASISSFTGELFF
TGTGCCAGTATTAGTAGCTTCACCGGGGAGCTGTTTTTT
>TRBJ1-4|.|TRBV12-3/TRBV12-4|.
CASTYRGSQTEKLFF
TGTGCCAGCACCTATAGGGGGAGCCAGACGGAAAAACTGTTTTTT
>TRBJ2-2|.|TRBV11-2|.
CASSLDRSRELFF
TGTGCCAGCAGCTTAGATCGAAGCCGGGAGCTGTTTTTT
>TRBJ2-3|.|TRBV7-2|.
CASSLDGRDTQYF
TGTGCCAGCAGCTTAGATGGCCGAGATACGCAGTATTTT
>TRBJ2-7|.|TRBV20-1|TRBD1
CSARDWGQGTSYEQYF
TGCAGTGCTAGAGATTGGGGACAGGGAACTTCCTACGAGCAGTACTTC